These 5 T cell receptor beta chains came from one sample sequenced in a study of monozygotic twins with inflammatory bowel disease. TCRdb re-called the 5' RACE reads; every CDR3 protein appears as one record, without DNA. There are under 350,000 distinct CDR3 sequences in the sample, with 5.6% held by the top ten. Source material: blood. Receptors originate from a human donor with ulcerative colitis or Crohn's disease, or a healthy co-twin of an affected twin (not recorded which).

The chain uses TRBV15 and TRBJ2-2. CDR3 length equals 14 residues. Per the germline V gene, CDR1 is LNHNV and CDR2 is YYDKDF (reference sequence). The CDR3 here is CATSRVGNTGELFF.

The chain recombines TRBV6-2 or TRBV6-3 with TRBJ2-5; the TCRdb D gene call, TRBD1, has no DNA to confirm it. Germline V gene lookup returns CDR1 MNHEY and CDR2 SVGEGT. This CDR3 is built from 16 residues. This chain's CDR3 is CASRRQGFGGQETQYF.

The rearrangement links TRBV12-3 or TRBV12-4 to TRBJ2-2; there is no DNA to check the TCRdb D call of TRBD1. The length of the CDR3 is 17 residues. CDR3 protein: CASRQGQGARFTGELFF.

V usage is TRBV5-1 and J usage is TRBJ1-2; without DNA, the TCRdb call of TRBD1 cannot be checked. Germline values: CDR1 SGHRS, CDR2 YFSETQ. There are 13 residues in the CDR3. This chain's CDR3 is CASSLEGALGYTF.

The chain has TRBV5-5 and TRBJ1-4. The CDR3 contains 14 residues. Germline V lookup: CDR1 SGHKS, CDR2 YYEKEE (reference sequence). CDR3 region: CASSWDRMNEKLFF. The full variable domain, its missing parts supplied by reference TRBV5-5 and TRBJ1-4, is DAGVTQSPTHLIKTRGQQVTLRCSPISGHKSVSWYQQVLGQGPQFIFQYYEKEERGRGNFPDRFSARQFPNYSSELNVNALLLGDSALYLCASSWDRMNEKLFFGSGTQLSVL.